The clone carrying this TCR beta chain was seen at least ten times. Its antigen is currently unknown. The source of the sample is a study of T cells in Graves' hyperthyroidism and ophthalmopathy. Study observations and caveats: Model output signaled ophthalmopathy a median 6.5 months ahead of onset. Separation of ophthalmopathy from stable hyperthyroidism was achieved by a 13 V-J model.

Trimming removed 0 bases from V and 3 bases from J, with 9 bases in between. The germline CDR1 and CDR2 sequences are SGHVS and FQNEAQ. The CDR3 length is 14 residues. Authors of the study amplified TCR beta CDR3 regions from RNA transcripts. RT-PCR in the first round (using the HTBI primer set) targeted the TCR CDR3. Using its own MiXCR run on the multiplex PCR reads, TCRdb lists one record per CDR3 protein. This table holds 660,000 or so distinct CDR3 sequences, 20% found once. Sequencing used blood. This chain uses TRBV7-8 with TRBJ2-7; D is unclear. This receptor was identified in a young man with Graves' ophthalmopathy. In DNA, the CDR3 is TGTGCCAGCAGCTTAGCGGATGGGGTCTACGAGCAGTACTTC. Amino acid sequence: CASSLADGVYEQYF.